A single sample is the source of the 32 T cell receptor beta chains below, sequenced in a study of identifying expanded T cells in peripheral blood. Measured with immunoSEQ multiplex PCR; TCRdb has only the in-frame clones, and not every one. The sample has fewer than 55,000 clones; approximately 80% are singletons. The sample taken for sequencing was blood. The receptors derive from a person aged 18 to 75 in good health.

This chain joins TRBV11-3 and TRBJ2-2, with 7 bases matching TRBD1. V was pared by 5 bases and J by 0 bases, with 3 bases of the junction left unmatched. CDR1 is SGHNT, CDR2 YENEEA, per germline. The CDR3 consists of 15 residues. This chain's CDR3 is CASSVQGANTGELFF. CDR3 sequence (DNA): TGTGCCAGCAGCGTCCAGGGGGCGAACACCGGGGAGCTGTTTTTT.

V usage is TRBV19 and J usage is TRBJ2-7, with 10 bases lining up with TRBD2. J lost 6 bases, V lost 3 bases, and 5 bases had no gene match. The CDR3 contains 14 residues. Germline V gene data show CDR1 as LNHDA and CDR2 as SQIVND (reference sequence). The CDR3 bases are TGTGCCAGTAGTATGCTAGCGGGAGAGGGCGAGCAGTACTTC. Translated: CASSMLAGEGEQYF. Together with reference TRBV19 and TRBJ2-7, the CDR3 gives the full variable domain: DGGITQSPKYLFRKEGQNVTLSCEQNLNHDAMYWYRQDPGQGLRLIYYSQIVNDFQKGDIAEGYSVSREKKESFPLTVTSAQKNPTAFYLCASSMLAGEGEQYFGPGTRLTVT.

V is TRBV30 and J is TRBJ1-3, with D possibly TRBD1 on 6 matching bases. V gave up 7 bases and J gave up 2 bases, with 18 bases separating them. Germline V gives CDR1 GTSNPN, CDR2 SVGIG (reference sequence). This CDR3 spans 15 amino acids. The DNA of the CDR3 is TGTGCCTTCGCACCCCCCGGGACAACTGGAAACACCATATATTTT. Translating it yields CAFAPPGTTGNTIYF.

The gene calls are TRBV30 and TRBJ1-1, with a tentative D call TRBD1 (5 bases). This CDR3 has 13 residues. Germline V gives CDR1 GTSNPN, CDR2 SVGIG (reference sequence). Between the trimmed V and J ends, which lost 1 base and 4 bases, there was a span of 10 bases. The CDR3 DNA sequence: TGTGCCTGGAGTGGGGCAGGGATCACTGAAGCTTTCTTT. Residues: CAWSGAGITEAFF.

This sequence joins TRBV9 and TRBJ2-1; TRBD1 might be the D (5 bases). The CDR3 extends over 16 amino acids. Deletions cut 1 base from V and 5 bases from J, with 16 bases between. The germline V gene encodes CDR1 SGDLS and CDR2 YYNGEE. The CDR3 DNA reads TGTGCCAGCAGCGTAAATCAAGACGCAGGGAACAATGAGCAGTTCTTC. Its translation is CASSVNQDAGNNEQFF.

This clone has a handful of counts. The CDR3 coding sequence is TGCGCCAGCAGCGAGGACAGGTCCGATATATACGAGCAGTACTTC. Amino acid sequence: CASSEDRSDIYEQYF. This rearrangement joins TRBV5-1 to TRBJ2-7, with TRBD1 identical over 7 bases. CDR3 length equals 15 residues. The trim removed 4 bases at V and 4 bases at J, leaving 11 bases unmatched. Per the germline V gene, CDR1 is SGHRS and CDR2 is YFSETQ.

This clone was observed a handful of times. CDR3 protein: CASSLGLANEKLFF. CDR3 nucleotides: TGTGCCAGCAGCTTGGGATTGGCTAATGAAAAACTGTTTTTT. The gene calls are TRBV5-4 and TRBJ1-4; D gene ambiguous. The CDR3 covers 14 residues. Germline V gives CDR1 SGHNT, CDR2 YYREEE (reference sequence). V gave up 0 bases and J gave up 3 bases, with 6 bases separating them. Supplemented by reference TRBV5-4 and TRBJ1-4, the full variable domain reads ETGVTQSPTHLIKTRGQQVTLRCSSQSGHNTVSWYQQALGQGPQFIFQYYREEENGRGNFPPRFSGLQFPNYSSELNVNALELDDSALYLCASSLGLANEKLFFGSGTQLSVL.

The chain is built from TRBV6-1 and TRBJ2-1; tentatively, D is TRBD1 or TRBD2 (5 bases each). CDR1 MNHNS and CDR2 SASEGT come from the germline V gene. V lost 1 base to trimming and J lost 9 bases, with 13 bases between them. The CDR3 has 14 amino acids. In DNA, the CDR3 is TGTGCCAGCAGTGAAGTCGAGGGGAAGAGTGAGCAGTTCTTC. Amino acid sequence: CASSEVEGKSEQFF.

The chain carries TRBV13 and TRBJ2-1; TRBD2 matches 7 bases. Trimming took 4 bases from V and 4 from J; bases not matched to a gene: 13. The CDR3 runs to 17 residues. Germline CDR1 and CDR2: PRHDT and FYEKMQ (reference sequence). CDR3 sequence reads: CASSSLYPGGGYNEQFF. Here the CDR3 DNA reads TGTGCCAGCAGCTCACTATACCCTGGGGGGGGGTACAATGAGCAGTTCTTC. Looking up the rest from reference TRBV13 and TRBJ2-1 gives the full variable domain: AAGVIQSPRHLIKEKRETATLKCYPIPRHDTVYWYQQGPGQDPQFLISFYEKMQSDKGSIPDRFSAQQFSDYHSELNMSSLELGDSALYFCASSSLYPGGGYNEQFFGPGTRLTVL.

The chain is built from TRBV27 and TRBJ1-2, with D perhaps matching TRBD1 (5 bases). The length of the CDR3 is 14 residues. V lost 5 bases, J lost 2 bases, and 12 bases lay in between. Germline loops: CDR1 MNHEY, CDR2 SMNVEV (reference sequence). CDR3 sequence: CASSTNRLNYGYTF. In DNA, the CDR3 is TGTGCCAGCAGTACGAACAGGCTGAACTATGGCTACACCTTC.

This rearrangement joins TRBV27 to TRBJ2-1, with TRBD1 as a possible D gene (6 bases). The CDR3 is made up of 15 amino acids. Looked up from germline, CDR1 is MNHEY and CDR2 is SMNVEV (reference sequence). Trimming pared 5 bases from V and 0 bases from J, leaving 11 bases between. CDR3 sequence (DNA): TGTGCCAGCAGTCCAGGGGTGAGCTCCTACAATGAGCAGTTCTTC. It encodes CASSPGVSSYNEQFF.

This clone appeared a few times. The chain uses TRBV7-9 and TRBJ2-5; D ambiguous. V lost 4 bases and J 1 base, leaving 1 base between the germline ends. Germline CDR1 reads SEHNR; CDR2 reads FQNEAQ (reference sequence). The CDR3 is 11 residues long. CDR3 loop: CASSSQETQYF. CDR3 coding DNA: TGTGCCAGCAGCTCCCAAGAGACCCAGTACTTC.

This chain links TRBV6-5 with TRBJ2-7; D tentatively fits TRBD1 or TRBD2 (7 bases each). The germline V and J ends were trimmed by 6 bases and 3 bases, with 18 bases remaining between them. CDR1 is MNHEY and CDR2 is SVGAGI in the germline V gene. The CDR3 is made up of 15 amino acids. CDR3 sequence (DNA): TGTGCCAGCAGACTCCGACAGGGAGGGTTCTACGAGCAGTACTTC. Protein: CASRLRQGGFYEQYF.

This clone has more than one count but fewer than ten. The rearrangement uses TRBV27 and TRBJ2-7; D possibly corresponds to TRBD1 (5 bases). This CDR3 contains 14 residues. The germline V gene has CDR1 MNHEY and CDR2 SMNVEV (reference sequence). V was shortened by 6 bases and J by 1 base, with 13 bases between the two germline ends. CDR3 nucleotide sequence: TGTGCCAGCAGCCCCCAGGGCGTATCCTACGAGCAGTACTTC. Translation gives CASSPQGVSYEQYF.

This clone was observed a few times. The J gene is TRBJ2-3, the V gene TRBV12-5; D remains ambiguous. With 4 bases removed from V and 4 bases from J, the gap between germline ends came to 3 bases. The germline V gene has CDR1 LGHNT and CDR2 FRNRAP. The CDR3 has 11 residues. The CDR3 is CASGSADTQYF. The CDR3 nucleotides read TGTGCTAGTGGTTCGGCAGATACGCAGTATTTT.

The chain joins TRBV28 to TRBJ2-1, with D unresolved. Looked up from germline, CDR1 is MDHEN and CDR2 is SYDVKM. V was trimmed by 3 bases and J by 7 bases, leaving 16 bases between them. This CDR3 region has 15 residues. The chain's CDR3 is CASSLSLGNGNEQFF. DNA for the CDR3: TGTGCCAGCAGTTTGAGTTTGGGAAATGGGAATGAGCAGTTCTTC.

This rearrangement joins TRBV2 to TRBJ1-6; no firm D call. CDR3 length: 12 amino acids. Germline V CDR1 and CDR2: SNHLY, FYNNEI. V dropped 7 bases and J dropped 8 bases, with 9 bases sitting between them. CDR3 sequence (DNA): TGTGCCAGCACCCTGGATCATTCACCCCTCCACTTT. Protein sequence: CASTLDHSPLHF.

This clone came up once. The rearrangement uses TRBV19 and TRBJ2-3; 8 positions match TRBD2. This CDR3 is 16 amino acids long. Trimming at V came to 1 base and at J to 0 bases, leaving 3 bases not matched to a gene. Germline CDR1 is LNHDA and CDR2 is SQIVND (reference sequence). The CDR3 coding sequence is TGTGCCAGTAGTATAGTGGCGGGAGGAAGCACAGATACGCAGTATTTT. Encoded protein: CASSIVAGGSTDTQYF.

The gene calls are TRBV29-1 and TRBJ2-7; 8 nucleotides match TRBD1. CDR3 length equals 13 residues. Trimming cost V 3 bases and J 6 bases; bases outside gene matches: 7. Germline-derived CDR1 and CDR2 are SQVTM and ANQGSEA. CDR3 protein: CSVDRGHYFEQYV. Here the CDR3 DNA reads TGCAGCGTTGACAGGGGGCACTATTTCGAGCAGTACGTC.

The chain couples TRBV5-1 to TRBJ2-1; the D gene is possibly TRBD1 (6 bases). CDR1 and CDR2 (germline): SGHRS, YFSETQ. The ends were cut back, 2 bases at V and 8 bases at J, with 14 bases in the middle. The CDR3 covers 14 residues. CDR3 sequence (DNA): TGCGCCAGCAGCTTAGCTAGCAGGGGAGATGAGCAGTTCTTC. Its translation is CASSLASRGDEQFF.

V and J are TRBV5-5 and TRBJ1-5; D ambiguous. Trimming removed 0 bases at V and 2 bases at J, with 12 bases between. Germline CDR1 and CDR2: SGHKS and YYEKEE (reference sequence). The length of the CDR3 is 16 residues. The CDR3 is CASSLEGNLGNQPQHF. CDR3 bases: TGTGCCAGCAGCTTGGAGGGAAATTTAGGCAATCAGCCCCAGCATTTT.

The genes are TRBV29-1 and TRBJ2-2; D tentatively reads TRBD1 or TRBD2 (7 bases each). Between the trimmed V and J ends, which lost 8 bases and 6 bases, there was a span of 19 bases. The CDR3 length is 14 residues. Germline lookup yields CDR1 SQVTM and CDR2 ANQGSEA. In DNA form, the CDR3 reads TGCAGCTTCCAGGGGGGGAGTCGTTCCGGGGAGCTGTTTTTT. Translated, it gives CSFQGGSRSGELFF.

The chain recombines TRBV27 with TRBJ1-2, with 9 bases fitting TRBD1. Germline CDR1 MNHEY, CDR2 SMNVEV (reference sequence). The V segment lost 5 bases and the J segment 1 base; nucleotides outside the gene matches: 8. CDR3 length: 16 amino acids. The CDR3 protein is CASSNRGRGVNYGYTF. Written as DNA, the CDR3 is TGTGCCAGCAGTAACAGGGGGCGGGGGGTTAACTATGGCTACACCTTC.

This rearrangement joins TRBV7-8 to TRBJ2-3; D not resolved. V lost 6 bases to trimming and J lost 4 bases, with 14 bases between them. Germline CDR1 SGHVS, CDR2 FQNEAQ. CDR3 length equals 14 residues. The CDR3 nucleotides are TGTGCCAGCAGAGCAACCCAGGTCGCAGATACGCAGTATTTT. It specifies CASRATQVADTQYF.

The rearrangement uses TRBV6-5 and TRBJ1-1; maybe TRBD1 (6 bases). Germline lookup yields CDR1 MNHEY and CDR2 SVGAGI. V dropped 7 bases and J dropped 4 bases, with 7 bases sitting between them. The CDR3 is made up of 11 amino acids. The CDR3 coding sequence is TGTGCCAGCATCAGGGGCACTGAAGCTTTCTTT. Its translation is CASIRGTEAFF.

The chain combines TRBV30 with TRBJ1-4; D remains unclear. The CDR3 covers 14 residues. Looked up from germline, CDR1 is GTSNPN and CDR2 is SVGIG (reference sequence). V lost 1 base and J 4 bases, leaving 10 bases between the germline ends. CDR3 nucleotides: TGTGCCTGGAGTGATGTGCCCAATAATGAAAAACTGTTTTTT. Amino acid sequence: CAWSDVPNNEKLFF.

This clone was counted once. V usage is TRBV5-1 and J usage is TRBJ2-1, with D unresolved. There are 13 residues in the CDR3. Per the germline V gene, CDR1 is SGHRS and CDR2 is YFSETQ. Between the trimmed V and J ends, which lost 3 bases and 5 bases, there was a span of 9 bases. CDR3 loop: CASSSTGNNEQFF. CDR3 sequence (DNA): TGCGCCAGCAGCTCGACTGGTAACAATGAGCAGTTCTTC.

The chain couples TRBV30 to TRBJ2-1; D not resolved. This CDR3 spans 14 amino acids. With 4 bases removed from V and 2 bases from J, the gap between germline ends came to 12 bases. The germline V gene encodes CDR1 GTSNPN and CDR2 SVGIG (reference sequence). The CDR3 protein is CAWKAVGPYNEQFF. CDR3 nucleotides: TGTGCCTGGAAAGCAGTTGGCCCCTACAATGAGCAGTTCTTC.

The chain couples TRBV7-8 to TRBJ2-7; TRBD2 is a possible D gene (5 bases). The V gene lost 0 bases and the J gene lost 2 bases, with 14 bases spanning the gap. The CDR3 loop spans 16 amino acids. Germline assignment: CDR1 SGHVS and CDR2 FQNEAQ. The CDR3 DNA reads as TGTGCCAGCAGCTTAGCGCTGGGTAGCGCGCCCTACGAGCAGTACTTC. Protein product: CASSLALGSAPYEQYF.

V gene TRBV5-4 combines with J gene TRBJ2-3; 8 bases fit TRBD2. V was pared by 0 bases and J by 6 bases, with 9 bases of the junction left unmatched. The CDR3 is made up of 16 amino acids. Germline V gene sequence: CDR1 SGHNT, CDR2 YYREEE (reference sequence). CDR3 residues: CASSLAEKAGVDTQYF. In DNA, the CDR3 is TGTGCCAGCAGCTTGGCCGAGAAAGCGGGAGTCGATACGCAGTATTTT.

CDR3 amino acids: CASSGRGQWTEAFF. DNA for the CDR3: TGTGCCAGCAGCGGGCGGGGCCAGTGGACTGAAGCTTTCTTT. The chain links TRBV7-8 to TRBJ1-1; TRBD1 is a possible D gene (5 bases). V shed 5 bases and J shed 5 bases, with 15 bases lying between them. The germline CDR1 and CDR2 sequences are SGHVS and FQNEAQ. The CDR3 consists of 14 residues.

The chain uses TRBV9 and TRBJ2-6; 9 nucleotides match TRBD1. From germline, CDR1 is SGDLS and CDR2 YYNGEE. The V segment lost 3 bases and the J segment 0 bases; nucleotides outside the gene matches: 10. The CDR3 is 19 residues long. CDR3: CASSAGTGRGLSGANVLTF. The CDR3 DNA reads as TGTGCCAGCAGCGCAGGGACAGGGCGGGGCCTCTCTGGGGCCAACGTCCTGACTTTC.